This TCR beta chain was retrieved from a study of T cells in Graves' hyperthyroidism and ophthalmopathy. The CDR3 is made up of 13 amino acids. Trimming removed 5 bases from V and 4 bases from J, with 11 bases in between. Germline V gene sequence: CDR1 SEHNR, CDR2 FQNEAQ (reference sequence). The CDR3 regions of TCR beta were amplified from RNA transcripts. A set of HTBI primers served as the primers for a first-round RT-PCR of the TCR CDR3. TCRdb reprocessed the multiplex PCR reads via MiXCR and lists one record per CDR3 protein. This sample has about 700,000 distinct CDR3 sequences; about 45% occur once, and the top ten carry about 7.7%. Study-level results: Expanded thyroid clonotypes (above 0.001) were mostly also found in blood.

Concerning this clonotype: What it binds is unknown.

Sequenced input: peripheral blood or thyroid tissue (not recorded which). This chain joins TRBV7-9 and TRBJ1-1; D remains unclear. This TCR derives from an adult man with Graves' disease, either hyperthyroidism or ophthalmopathy (not recorded which). The CDR3 sequence is CASSPMTVTEAFF. CDR3 DNA: TGTGCCAGCAGCCCGATGACGGTCACTGAAGCTTTCTTT. The entire variable domain, with the rest obtained from reference TRBV7-9 and TRBJ1-1, is as follows: DTGVSQNPRHKITKRGQNVTFRCDPISEHNRLYWYRQTLGQGPEFLTYFQNEAQLEKSRLLSDRFSAERPKGSFSTLEIQRTEQGDSAMYLCASSPMTVTEAFFGQGTRLTVV.